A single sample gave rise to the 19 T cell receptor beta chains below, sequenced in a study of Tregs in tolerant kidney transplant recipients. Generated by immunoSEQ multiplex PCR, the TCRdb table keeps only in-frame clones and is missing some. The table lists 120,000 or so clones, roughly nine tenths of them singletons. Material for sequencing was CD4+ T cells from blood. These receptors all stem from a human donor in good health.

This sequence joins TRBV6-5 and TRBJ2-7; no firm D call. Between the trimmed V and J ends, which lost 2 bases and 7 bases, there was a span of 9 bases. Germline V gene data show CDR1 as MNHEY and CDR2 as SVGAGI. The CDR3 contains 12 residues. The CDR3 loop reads CASSYLGREQYF. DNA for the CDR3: TGTGCCAGCAGTTACCTGGGTCGGGAGCAGTACTTC.

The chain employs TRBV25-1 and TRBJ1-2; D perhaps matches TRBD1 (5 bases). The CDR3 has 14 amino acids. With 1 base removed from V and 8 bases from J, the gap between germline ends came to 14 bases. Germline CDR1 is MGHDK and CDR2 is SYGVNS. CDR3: CASSELSGTIGYTF. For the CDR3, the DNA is TGTGCCAGCAGTGAATTATCTGGGACGATCGGCTACACCTTC.

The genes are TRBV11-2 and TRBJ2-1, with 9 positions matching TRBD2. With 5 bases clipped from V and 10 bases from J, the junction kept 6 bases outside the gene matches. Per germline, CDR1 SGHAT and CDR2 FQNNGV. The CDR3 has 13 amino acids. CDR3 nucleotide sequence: TGTGCCAGCAGCCTAGGGACTAGCTACGAGCAGTTCTTC. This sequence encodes CASSLGTSYEQFF.

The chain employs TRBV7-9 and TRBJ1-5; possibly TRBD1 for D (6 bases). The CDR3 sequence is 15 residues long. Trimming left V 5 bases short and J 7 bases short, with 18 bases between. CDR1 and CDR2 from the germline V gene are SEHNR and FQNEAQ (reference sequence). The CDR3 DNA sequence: TGTGCCAGCAGCCGCGGGGGGGGGCAAGGACAGCCCCAGCATTTT. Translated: CASSRGGGQGQPQHF. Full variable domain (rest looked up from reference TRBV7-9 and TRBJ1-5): DTGVSQNPRHKITKRGQNVTFRCDPISEHNRLYWYRQTLGQGPEFLTYFQNEAQLEKSRLLSDRFSAERPKGSFSTLEIQRTEQGDSAMYLCASSRGGGQGQPQHFGDGTRLSIL.

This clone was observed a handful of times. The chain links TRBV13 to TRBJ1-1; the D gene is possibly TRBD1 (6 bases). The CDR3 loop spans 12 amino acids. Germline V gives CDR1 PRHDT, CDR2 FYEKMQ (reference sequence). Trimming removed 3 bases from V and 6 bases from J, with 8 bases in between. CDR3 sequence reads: CASSLRQAEAFF. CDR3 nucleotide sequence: TGTGCCAGCAGCTTGCGACAGGCTGAAGCTTTCTTT.

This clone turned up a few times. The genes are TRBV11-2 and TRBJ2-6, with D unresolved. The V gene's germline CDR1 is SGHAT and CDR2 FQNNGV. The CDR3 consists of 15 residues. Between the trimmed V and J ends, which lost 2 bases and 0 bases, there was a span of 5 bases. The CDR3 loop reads CASSLYRSGANVLTF. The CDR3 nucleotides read TGTGCCAGCAGCTTATATCGCTCTGGGGCCAACGTCCTGACTTTC.

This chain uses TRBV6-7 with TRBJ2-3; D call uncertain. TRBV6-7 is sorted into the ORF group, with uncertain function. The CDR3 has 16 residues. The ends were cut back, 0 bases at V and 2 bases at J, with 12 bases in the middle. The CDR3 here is CASSYSAPNHTDTQYF. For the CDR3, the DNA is TGTGCCAGCAGTTACTCGGCCCCGAACCACACAGATACGCAGTATTTT.

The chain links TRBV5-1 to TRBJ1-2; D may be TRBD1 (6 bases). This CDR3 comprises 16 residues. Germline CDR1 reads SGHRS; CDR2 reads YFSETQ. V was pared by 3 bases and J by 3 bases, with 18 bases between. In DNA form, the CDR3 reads TGCGCCAGCAGCTCGGTTGGGGGGCAGGGCTACTATGGCTACACCTTC. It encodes CASSSVGGQGYYGYTF. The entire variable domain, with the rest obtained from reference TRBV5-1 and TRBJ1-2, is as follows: KAGVTQTPRYLIKTRGQQVTLSCSPISGHRSVSWYQQTPGQGLQFLFEYFSETQRNKGNFPGRFSGRQFSNSRSEMNVSTLELGDSALYLCASSSVGGQGYYGYTFGSGTRLTVV.

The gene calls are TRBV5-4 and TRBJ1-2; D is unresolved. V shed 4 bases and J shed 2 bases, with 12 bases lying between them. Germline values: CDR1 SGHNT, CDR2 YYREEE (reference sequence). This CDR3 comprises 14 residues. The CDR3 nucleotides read TGTGCCAGCAGCCAACCGGCAGCCAACTATGGCTACACCTTC. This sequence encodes CASSQPAANYGYTF.

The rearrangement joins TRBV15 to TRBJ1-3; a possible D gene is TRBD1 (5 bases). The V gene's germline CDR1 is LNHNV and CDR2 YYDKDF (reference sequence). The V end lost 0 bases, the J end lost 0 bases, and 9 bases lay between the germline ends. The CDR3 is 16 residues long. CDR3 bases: TGTGCCACCAGCAGAGATATCGGGGGCTCTGGAAACACCATATATTTT. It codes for CATSRDIGGSGNTIYF.

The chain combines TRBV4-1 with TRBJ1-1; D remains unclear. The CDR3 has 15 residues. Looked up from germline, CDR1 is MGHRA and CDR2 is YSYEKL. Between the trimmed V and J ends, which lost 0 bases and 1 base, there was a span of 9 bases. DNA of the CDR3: TGCGCCAGCAGCCAAGATCGGGCAGGGAACACTGAAGCTTTCTTT. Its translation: CASSQDRAGNTEAFF.

The CDR3: CASSLGGMNNEQFF. The CDR3, as DNA: TGTGCCAGCAGCTTGGGCGGGATGAACAATGAGCAGTTCTTC. The V and J genes are TRBV5-4 and TRBJ2-1, with D possibly matching TRBD2 (6 bases). V was pared by 0 bases and J by 5 bases, with 9 bases between. The CDR3 runs 14 residues. CDR1 and CDR2 from the germline V gene are SGHNT and YYREEE (reference sequence). Variable domain in full (rest from reference TRBV5-4 and TRBJ2-1): ETGVTQSPTHLIKTRGQQVTLRCSSQSGHNTVSWYQQALGQGPQFIFQYYREEENGRGNFPPRFSGLQFPNYSSELNVNALELDDSALYLCASSLGGMNNEQFFGPGTRLTVL.

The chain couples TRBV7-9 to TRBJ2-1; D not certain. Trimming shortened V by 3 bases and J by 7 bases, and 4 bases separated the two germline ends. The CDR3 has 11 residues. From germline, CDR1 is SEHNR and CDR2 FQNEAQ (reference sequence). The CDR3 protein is CASSFKNEQFF. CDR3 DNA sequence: TGTGCCAGCAGCTTTAAGAATGAGCAGTTCTTC.

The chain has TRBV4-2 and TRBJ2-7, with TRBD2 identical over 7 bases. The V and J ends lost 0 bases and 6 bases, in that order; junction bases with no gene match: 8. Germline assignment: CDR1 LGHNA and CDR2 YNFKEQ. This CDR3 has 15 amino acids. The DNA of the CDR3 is TGTGCCAGCAGCCAAGATATGGGTAGCGGGCGCGAGCAGTACTTC. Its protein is CASSQDMGSGREQYF.

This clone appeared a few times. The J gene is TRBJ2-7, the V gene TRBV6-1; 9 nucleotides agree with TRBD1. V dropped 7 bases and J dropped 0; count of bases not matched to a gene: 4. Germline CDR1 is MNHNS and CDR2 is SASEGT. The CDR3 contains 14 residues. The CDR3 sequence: CASKGQGSSYEQYF. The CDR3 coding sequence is TGTGCCAGCAAAGGACAGGGGTCCTCCTACGAGCAGTACTTC.

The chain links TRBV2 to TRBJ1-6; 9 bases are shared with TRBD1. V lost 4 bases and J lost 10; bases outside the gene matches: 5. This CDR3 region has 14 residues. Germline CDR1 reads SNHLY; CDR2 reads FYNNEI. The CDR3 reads CASSGQGVWSPLHF. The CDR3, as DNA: TGTGCCAGCAGTGGACAGGGGGTTTGGTCACCCCTCCACTTT.

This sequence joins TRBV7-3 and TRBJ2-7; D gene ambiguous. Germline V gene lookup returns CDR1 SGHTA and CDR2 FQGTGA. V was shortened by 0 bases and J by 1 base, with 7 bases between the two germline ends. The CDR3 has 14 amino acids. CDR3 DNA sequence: TGTGCCAGCAGCTTAACTCATGCTTCCTACGAGCAGTACTTC. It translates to CASSLTHASYEQYF.

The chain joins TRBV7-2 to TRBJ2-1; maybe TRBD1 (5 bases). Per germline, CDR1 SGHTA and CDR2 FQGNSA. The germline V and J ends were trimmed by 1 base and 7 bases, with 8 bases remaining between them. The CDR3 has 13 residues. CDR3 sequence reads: CASSLGTLNEQFF. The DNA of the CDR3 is TGTGCCAGCAGCTTAGGGACACTGAATGAGCAGTTCTTC.

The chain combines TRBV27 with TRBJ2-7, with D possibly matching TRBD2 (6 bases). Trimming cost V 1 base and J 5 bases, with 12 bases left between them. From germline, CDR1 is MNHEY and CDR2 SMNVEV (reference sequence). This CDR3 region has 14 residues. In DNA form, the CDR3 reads TGTGCCAGCAGTTTATATGGGAGGCTAGACGAGCAGTACTTC. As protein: CASSLYGRLDEQYF.